This T cell receptor (beta chain) originates from a study of beta chain features in type 1 diabetes. Overall study context: Patients shared similar age, gender and cell yields with healthy donors. Whole-study findings and limits: Within patients, naive, central memory and Treg TCRB repertoires seemed more similar than within healthy donors. Insertions were fewer and deletions more numerous at VDJ junctions in type 1 diabetes patients.

There are 17 residues in the CDR3. Looked up from germline, CDR1 is LGHNA and CDR2 is YNFKEQ. With V trimmed by 0 bases and J by 3 bases, 5 bases remained unmatched. A CD45RO/CCR7/CD25/CD127/CD95/CD27 panel sorted naive, central memory, regulatory and stem cell-like memory CD4+ cells. In this sample, this clone turned up a few times. Antigen unknown. Reverse transcribing all isolated RNA meant expressed TCRB transcripts were sequenced. Some clones are missing from TCRdb's copy, which holds only in-frame ones; the method was immunoSEQ multiplex PCR. The sample contains around 500,000 clones, about an eighth of which appear only once.

The chain carries TRBV4-2 and TRBJ1-4, with 9 bases lining up with TRBD1. This clonotype was sampled from a woman aged 18 to 35 in good health. Sequenced input: naive CD4+ T cells from blood. CDR3 loop: CASSQDGTGRANEKLFF. Here the CDR3 DNA reads TGTGCCAGCAGCCAAGATGGGACAGGGAGGGCTAATGAAAAACTGTTTTTT.